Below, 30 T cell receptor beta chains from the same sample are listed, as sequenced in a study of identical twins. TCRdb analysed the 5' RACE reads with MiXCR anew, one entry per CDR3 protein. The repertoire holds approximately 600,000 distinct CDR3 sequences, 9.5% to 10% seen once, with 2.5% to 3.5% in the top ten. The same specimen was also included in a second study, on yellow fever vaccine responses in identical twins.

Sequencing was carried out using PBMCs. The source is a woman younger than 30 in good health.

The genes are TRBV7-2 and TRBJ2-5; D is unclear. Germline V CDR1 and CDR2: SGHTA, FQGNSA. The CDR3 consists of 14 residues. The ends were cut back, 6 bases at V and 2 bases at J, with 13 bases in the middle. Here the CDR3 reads CASSNLGWQETQYF. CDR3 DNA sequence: TGTGCCAGCAGTAACCTAGGGTGGCAAGAGACCCAGTACTTC. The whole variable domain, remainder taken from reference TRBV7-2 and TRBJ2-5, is GAGVSQSPSNKVTEKGKDVELRCDPISGHTALYWYRQSLGQGLEFLIYFQGNSAPDKSGLPSDRFSAERTGGSVSTLTIQRTQQEDSAVYLCASSNLGWQETQYFGPGTRLLVL.

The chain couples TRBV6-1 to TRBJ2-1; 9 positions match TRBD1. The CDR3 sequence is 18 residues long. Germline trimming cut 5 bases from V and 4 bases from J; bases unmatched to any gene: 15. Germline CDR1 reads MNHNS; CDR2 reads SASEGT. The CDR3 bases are TGTGCCAGCAGTCGAACAGGGGGCGAGGGTCGGGGGTACAATGAGCAGTTCTTC. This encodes CASSRTGGEGRGYNEQFF.

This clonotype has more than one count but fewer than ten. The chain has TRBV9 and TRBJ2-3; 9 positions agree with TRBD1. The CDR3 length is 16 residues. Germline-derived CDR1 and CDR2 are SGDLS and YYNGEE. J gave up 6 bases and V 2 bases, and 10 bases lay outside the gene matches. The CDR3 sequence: CASSVALGTGTDTQYF. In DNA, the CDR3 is TGTGCCAGCAGCGTGGCACTGGGGACAGGGACGGATACGCAGTATTTT.

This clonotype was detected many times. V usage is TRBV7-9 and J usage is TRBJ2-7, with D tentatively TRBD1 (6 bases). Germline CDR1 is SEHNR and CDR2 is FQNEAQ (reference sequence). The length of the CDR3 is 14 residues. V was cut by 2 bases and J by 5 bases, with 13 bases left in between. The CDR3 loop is CASSLSVAGDEQYF. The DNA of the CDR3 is TGTGCCAGCAGCTTATCGGTTGCAGGGGACGAGCAGTACTTC.

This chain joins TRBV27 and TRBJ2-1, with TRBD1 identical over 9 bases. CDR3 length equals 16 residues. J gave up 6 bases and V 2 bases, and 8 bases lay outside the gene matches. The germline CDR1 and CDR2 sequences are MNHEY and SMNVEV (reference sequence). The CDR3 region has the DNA TGTGCCAGCAGTTTACCCGGGACAGGGCTTGTCAATGAGCAGTTCTTC. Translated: CASSLPGTGLVNEQFF.

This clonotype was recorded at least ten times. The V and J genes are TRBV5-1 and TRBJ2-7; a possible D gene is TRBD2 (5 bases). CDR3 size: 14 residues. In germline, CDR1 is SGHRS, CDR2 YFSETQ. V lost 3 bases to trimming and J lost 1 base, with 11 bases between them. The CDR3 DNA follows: TGCGCCAGCAGCTCAAGCGGCGGATCCTACGAGCAGTACTTC. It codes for CASSSSGGSYEQYF.

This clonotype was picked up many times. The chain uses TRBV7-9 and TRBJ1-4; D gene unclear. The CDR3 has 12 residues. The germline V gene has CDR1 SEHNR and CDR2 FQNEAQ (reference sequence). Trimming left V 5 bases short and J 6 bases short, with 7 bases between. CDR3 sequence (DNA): TGTGCCAGCAGCCCCCGGGATGAAAAACTGTTTTTT. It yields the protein CASSPRDEKLFF.

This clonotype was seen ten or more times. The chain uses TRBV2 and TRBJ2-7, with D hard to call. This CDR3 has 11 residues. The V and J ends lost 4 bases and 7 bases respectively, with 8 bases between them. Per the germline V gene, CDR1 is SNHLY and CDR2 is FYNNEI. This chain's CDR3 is CASSAIREQYF. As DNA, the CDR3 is TGTGCCAGCAGTGCCATTAGGGAGCAGTACTTC.

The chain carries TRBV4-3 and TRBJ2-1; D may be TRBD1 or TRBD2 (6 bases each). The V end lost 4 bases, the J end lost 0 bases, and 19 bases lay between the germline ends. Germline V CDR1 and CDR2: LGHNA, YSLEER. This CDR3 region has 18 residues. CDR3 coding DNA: TGCGCCAGCAGCCGATCCGGGGGACACTTGAGCTCCTACAATGAGCAGTTCTTC. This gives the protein CASSRSGGHLSSYNEQFF.

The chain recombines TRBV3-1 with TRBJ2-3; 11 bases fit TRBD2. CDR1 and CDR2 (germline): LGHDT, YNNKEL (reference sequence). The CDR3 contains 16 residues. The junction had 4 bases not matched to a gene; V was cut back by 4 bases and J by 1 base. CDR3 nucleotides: TGTGCCAGCAGCCGGGCGACTAGCGGGGGCACAGATACGCAGTATTTT. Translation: CASSRATSGGTDTQYF.

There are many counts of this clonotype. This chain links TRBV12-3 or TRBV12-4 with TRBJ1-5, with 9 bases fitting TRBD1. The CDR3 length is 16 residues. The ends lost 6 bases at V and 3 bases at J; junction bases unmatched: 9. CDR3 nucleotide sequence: TGTGCCAGCAGGGACAACAGGGGGCTTTTCAATCAGCCCCAGCATTTT. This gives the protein CASRDNRGLFNQPQHF.

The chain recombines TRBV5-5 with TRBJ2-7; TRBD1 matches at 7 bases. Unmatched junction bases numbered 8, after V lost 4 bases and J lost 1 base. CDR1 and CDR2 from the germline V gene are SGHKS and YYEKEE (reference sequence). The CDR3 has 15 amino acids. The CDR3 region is CASSPGTEFSYEQYF. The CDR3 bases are TGTGCCAGCAGCCCGGGGACAGAATTTTCCTACGAGCAGTACTTC. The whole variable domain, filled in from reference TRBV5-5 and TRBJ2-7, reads DAGVTQSPTHLIKTRGQQVTLRCSPISGHKSVSWYQQVLGQGPQFIFQYYEKEERGRGNFPDRFSARQFPNYSSELNVNALLLGDSALYLCASSPGTEFSYEQYFGPGTRLTVT.

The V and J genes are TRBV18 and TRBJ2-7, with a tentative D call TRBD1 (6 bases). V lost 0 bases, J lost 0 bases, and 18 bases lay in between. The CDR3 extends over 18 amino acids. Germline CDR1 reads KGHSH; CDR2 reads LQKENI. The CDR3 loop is CASSPPLSTGKGSYEQYF. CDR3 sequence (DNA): TGTGCCAGCTCACCACCGCTCTCTACAGGGAAAGGCTCCTACGAGCAGTACTTC.

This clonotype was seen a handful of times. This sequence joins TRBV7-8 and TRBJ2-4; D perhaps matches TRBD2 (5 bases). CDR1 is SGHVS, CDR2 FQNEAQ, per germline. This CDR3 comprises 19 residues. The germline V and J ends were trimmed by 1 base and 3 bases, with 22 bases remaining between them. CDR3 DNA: TGTGCCAGCAGCTTAGTCGGAGGATTAGAGTCTTGGGTCAAAAACATTCAGTACTTC. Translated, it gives CASSLVGGLESWVKNIQYF.

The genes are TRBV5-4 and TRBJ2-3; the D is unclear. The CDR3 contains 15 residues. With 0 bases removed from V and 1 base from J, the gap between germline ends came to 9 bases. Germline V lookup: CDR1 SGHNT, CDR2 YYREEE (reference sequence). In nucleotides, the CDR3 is TGTGCCAGCAGCTTGGAAGGGTTCCGCACAGATACGCAGTATTTT. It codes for CASSLEGFRTDTQYF.

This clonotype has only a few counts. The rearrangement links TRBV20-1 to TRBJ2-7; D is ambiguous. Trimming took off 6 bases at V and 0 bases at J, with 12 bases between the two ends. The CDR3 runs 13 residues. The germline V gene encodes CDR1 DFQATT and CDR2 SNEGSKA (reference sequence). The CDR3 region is CSAEGPDSYEQYF. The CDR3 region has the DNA TGCAGTGCAGAAGGCCCAGACTCCTACGAGCAGTACTTC.

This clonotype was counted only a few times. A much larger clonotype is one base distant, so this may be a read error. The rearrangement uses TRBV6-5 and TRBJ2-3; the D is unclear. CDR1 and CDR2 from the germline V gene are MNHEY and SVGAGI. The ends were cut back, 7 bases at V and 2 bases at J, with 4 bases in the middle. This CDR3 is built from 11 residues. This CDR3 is CASTYTDTQYF. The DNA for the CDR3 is TGTGCCAGCACCTACACAGATACGCAGTATTTT.

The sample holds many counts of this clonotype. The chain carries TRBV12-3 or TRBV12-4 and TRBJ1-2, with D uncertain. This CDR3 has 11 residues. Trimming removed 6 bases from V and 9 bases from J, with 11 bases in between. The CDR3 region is CASSPVESYTF. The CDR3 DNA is TGTGCCAGCAGCCCCGTTGAGAGCTACACCTTC.

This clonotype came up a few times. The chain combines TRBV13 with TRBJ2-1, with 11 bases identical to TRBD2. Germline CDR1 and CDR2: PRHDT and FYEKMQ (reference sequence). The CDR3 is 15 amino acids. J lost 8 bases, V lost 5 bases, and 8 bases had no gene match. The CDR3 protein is CASSPGLAANDEQFF. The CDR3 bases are TGTGCCAGCAGCCCGGGACTAGCGGCCAATGATGAGCAGTTCTTC.

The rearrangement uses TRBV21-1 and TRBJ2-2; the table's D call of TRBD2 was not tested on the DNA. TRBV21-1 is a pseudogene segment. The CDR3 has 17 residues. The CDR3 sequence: CASSKEAGNRNTGELFF. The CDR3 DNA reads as TGTGCCAGCAGCAAAGAGGCGGGGAATAGGAACACCGGGGAGCTGTTTTTT.

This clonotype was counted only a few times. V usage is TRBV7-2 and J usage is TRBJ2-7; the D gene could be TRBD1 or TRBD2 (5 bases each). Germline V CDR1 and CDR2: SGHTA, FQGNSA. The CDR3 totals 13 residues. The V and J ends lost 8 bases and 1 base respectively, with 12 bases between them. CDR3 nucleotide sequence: TGTGCCAGCGGGGCGGGTTCGTCCTACGAGCAGTACTTC. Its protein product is CASGAGSSYEQYF. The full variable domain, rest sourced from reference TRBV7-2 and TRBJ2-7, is GAGVSQSPSNKVTEKGKDVELRCDPISGHTALYWYRQSLGQGLEFLIYFQGNSAPDKSGLPSDRFSAERTGGSVSTLTIQRTQQEDSAVYLCASGAGSSYEQYFGPGTRLTVT.

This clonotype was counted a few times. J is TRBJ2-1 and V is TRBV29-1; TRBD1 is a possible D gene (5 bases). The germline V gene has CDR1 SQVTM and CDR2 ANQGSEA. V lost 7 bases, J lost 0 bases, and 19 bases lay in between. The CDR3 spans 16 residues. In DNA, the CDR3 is TGCAGCGAGACGACAGCCCAGTCCGGCTCCTACAATGAGCAGTTCTTC. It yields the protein CSETTAQSGSYNEQFF.

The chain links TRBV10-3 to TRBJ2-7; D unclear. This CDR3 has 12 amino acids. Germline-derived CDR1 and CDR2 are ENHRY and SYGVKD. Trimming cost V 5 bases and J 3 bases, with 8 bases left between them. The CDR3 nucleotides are TGTGCCATCAGTATTGACGGCTACGAGCAGTACTTC. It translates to CAISIDGYEQYF.

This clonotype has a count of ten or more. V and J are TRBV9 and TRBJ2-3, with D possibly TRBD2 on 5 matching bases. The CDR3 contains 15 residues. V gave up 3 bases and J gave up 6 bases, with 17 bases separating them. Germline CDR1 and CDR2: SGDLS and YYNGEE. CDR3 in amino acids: CASSASGRGYDTQYF. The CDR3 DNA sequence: TGTGCCAGCAGCGCCTCGGGCCGAGGGTATGATACGCAGTATTTT.

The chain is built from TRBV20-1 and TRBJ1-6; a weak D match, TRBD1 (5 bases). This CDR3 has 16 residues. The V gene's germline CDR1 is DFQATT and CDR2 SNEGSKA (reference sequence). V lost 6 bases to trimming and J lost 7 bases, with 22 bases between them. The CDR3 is CSAPGAGRITNSPLHF. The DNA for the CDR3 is TGCAGTGCCCCCGGGGCAGGGAGAATTACGAATTCACCCCTCCACTTT.

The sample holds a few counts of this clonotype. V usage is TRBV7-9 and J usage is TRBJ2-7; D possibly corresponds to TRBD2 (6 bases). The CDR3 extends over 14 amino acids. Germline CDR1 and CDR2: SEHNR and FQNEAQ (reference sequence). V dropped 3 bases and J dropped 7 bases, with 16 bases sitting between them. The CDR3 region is CASSFGGVPREQYF. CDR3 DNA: TGTGCCAGCAGCTTTGGCGGGGTCCCCCGGGAGCAGTACTTC. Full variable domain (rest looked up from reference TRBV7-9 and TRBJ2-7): DTGVSQNPRHKITKRGQNVTFRCDPISEHNRLYWYRQTLGQGPEFLTYFQNEAQLEKSRLLSDRFSAERPKGSFSTLEIQRTEQGDSAMYLCASSFGGVPREQYFGPGTRLTVT.

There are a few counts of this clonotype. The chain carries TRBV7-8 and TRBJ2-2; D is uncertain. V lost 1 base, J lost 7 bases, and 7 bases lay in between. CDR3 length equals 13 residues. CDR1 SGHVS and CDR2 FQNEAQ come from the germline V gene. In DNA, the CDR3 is TGTGCCAGCAGCTTAGTGACACGCGGGGAGCTGTTTTTT. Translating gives CASSLVTRGELFF.

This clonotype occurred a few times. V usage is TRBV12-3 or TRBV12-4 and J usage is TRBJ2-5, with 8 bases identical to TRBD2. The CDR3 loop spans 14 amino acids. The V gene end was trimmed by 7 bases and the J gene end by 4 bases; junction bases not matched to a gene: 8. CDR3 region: CASTSGGPGETQYF. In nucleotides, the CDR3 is TGTGCCAGCACCTCGGGGGGGCCGGGAGAGACCCAGTACTTC.

CDR3 loop: CASSKLTPGPFTYEQYF. The CDR3 DNA sequence: TGTGCCAGCAGTAAACTAACCCCCGGGCCCTTCACCTACGAGCAGTACTTC. The chain joins TRBV28 to TRBJ2-7; D is ambiguous. The CDR3 has 17 residues. Germline V gene sequence: CDR1 MDHEN, CDR2 SYDVKM. V shed 5 bases and J shed 2 bases, with 22 bases lying between them.

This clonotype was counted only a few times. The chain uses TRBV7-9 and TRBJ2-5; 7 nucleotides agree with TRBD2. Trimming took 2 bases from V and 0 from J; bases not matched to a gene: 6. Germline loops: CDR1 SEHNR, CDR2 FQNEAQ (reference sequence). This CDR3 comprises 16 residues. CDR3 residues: CASSLKGRVYQETQYF. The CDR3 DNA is TGTGCCAGCAGCTTAAAGGGGAGGGTATACCAAGAGACCCAGTACTTC.